This T cell receptor (beta chain) was retrieved from a study of shared clonotypes between healthy human individuals. The overall study: CD4 naive and memory got three plates each, CD8 naive two, CD8 memory one. General study results and limits: Relative to memory subsets, naive subsets generally showed larger estimated richness.

Germline CDR1 reads LNHDA; CDR2 reads SQIVND (reference sequence). This CDR3 is built from 12 residues. The V and J ends lost 10 bases and 6 bases respectively, with 12 bases between them. The naive CD8 population came from CD45RO-negative cells selected for CCR7, without terminally differentiated effector memory CD45RA+ cells. Only Caucasian adults living in Nashville, Tennessee served as donors. Clones were sequenced by immunoSEQ multiplex PCR, and TCRdb holds only the in-frame ones, with some missing. Among 550,000 to 650,000 clones, about 95% were seen once, and the ten largest hold about 0.11%. Comments on this clone: Its antigen remains unknown.

This chain connects TRBV19 to TRBJ2-2; D is unclear. Sequencing was done on a sample of naive CD8+ T cells sorted from blood. This TCR was sampled from a woman aged 30 to 39 in good health. CDR3 residues: CATTTPPGELFF. For the CDR3, the DNA is TGTGCCACTACCACACCCCCCGGGGAGCTGTTTTTT.